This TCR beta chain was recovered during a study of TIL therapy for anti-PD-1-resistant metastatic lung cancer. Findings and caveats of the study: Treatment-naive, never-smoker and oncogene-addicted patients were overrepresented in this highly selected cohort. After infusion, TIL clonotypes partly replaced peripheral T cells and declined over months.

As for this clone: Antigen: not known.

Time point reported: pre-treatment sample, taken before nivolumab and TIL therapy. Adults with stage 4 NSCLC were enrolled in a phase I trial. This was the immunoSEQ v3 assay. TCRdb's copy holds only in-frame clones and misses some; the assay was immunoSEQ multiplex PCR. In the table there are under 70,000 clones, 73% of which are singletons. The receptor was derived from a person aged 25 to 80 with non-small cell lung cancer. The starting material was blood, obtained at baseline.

CDR3 amino acids: CASSLRASGYQQETQYF. In DNA, the CDR3 is TGTGCCAGCAGCTTAAGGGCTAGCGGGTACCAACAAGAGACCCAGTACTTC. The chain carries TRBV7-2 and TRBJ2-5; 8 bases match TRBD2. The V gene end was trimmed by 2 bases and the J gene end by 2 bases; junction bases not matched to a gene: 10. The length of the CDR3 is 17 residues. Germline V gene data show CDR1 as SGHTA and CDR2 as FQGNSA.